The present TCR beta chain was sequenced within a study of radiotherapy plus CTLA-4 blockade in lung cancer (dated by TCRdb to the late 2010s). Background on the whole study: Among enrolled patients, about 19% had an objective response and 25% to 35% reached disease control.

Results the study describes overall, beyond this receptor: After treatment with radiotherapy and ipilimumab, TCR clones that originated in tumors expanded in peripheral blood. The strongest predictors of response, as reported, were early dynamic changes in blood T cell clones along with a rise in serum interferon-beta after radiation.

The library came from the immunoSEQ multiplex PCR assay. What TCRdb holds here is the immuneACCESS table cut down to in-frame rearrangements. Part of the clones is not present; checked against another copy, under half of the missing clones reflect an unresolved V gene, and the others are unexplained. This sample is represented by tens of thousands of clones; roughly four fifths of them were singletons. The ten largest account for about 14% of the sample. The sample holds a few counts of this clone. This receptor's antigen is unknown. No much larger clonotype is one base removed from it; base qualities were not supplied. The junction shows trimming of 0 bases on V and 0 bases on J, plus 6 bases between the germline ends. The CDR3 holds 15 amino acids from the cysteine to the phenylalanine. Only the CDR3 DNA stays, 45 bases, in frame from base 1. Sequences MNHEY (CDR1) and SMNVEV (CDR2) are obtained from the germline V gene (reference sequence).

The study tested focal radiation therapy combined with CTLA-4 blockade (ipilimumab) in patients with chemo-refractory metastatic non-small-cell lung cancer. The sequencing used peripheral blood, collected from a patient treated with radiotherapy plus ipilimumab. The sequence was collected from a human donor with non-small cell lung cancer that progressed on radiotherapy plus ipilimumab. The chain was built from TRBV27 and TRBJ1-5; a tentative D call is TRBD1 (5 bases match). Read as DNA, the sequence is TGTGCCAGCAGTTTATCGGGGGGTAGCAATCAGCCCCAGCATTTT. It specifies CASSLSGGSNQPQHF.